These 22 T cell receptor beta chains were sequenced from one sample in a study of cytomegalovirus exposure and HLA in healthy donors. PCR primers comprised 60 Vbeta and 13 Jbeta primers. Sequenced by immunoSEQ multiplex PCR; TCRdb stores in-frame clones only, minus some. The sample lists around 150,000 clones; roughly four fifths were seen once. Sequencing input: PBMCs. The origin of the receptors is a woman between 50 and 59 years old in good health and CMV-seronegative.

The chain recombines TRBV11-2 with TRBJ1-3; D unclear. Trimming pared 5 bases from V and 4 bases from J, leaving 15 bases between. There are 15 residues in the CDR3. CDR1 and CDR2 from the germline V gene are SGHAT and FQNNGV. CDR3 bases: TGTGCCAGCAGCCCAGGTAAAGTTTCCGGAAACACCATATATTTT. The encoded protein is CASSPGKVSGNTIYF.

Details on this clone: One junction end does not reproduce the germline sequence, and a read error may be involved. The chain uses TRBV7-9 and TRBJ2-2, with 8 bases aligning to TRBD1. This CDR3 is built from 15 residues. Germline CDR1 reads SEHNR; CDR2 reads FQNEAQ (reference sequence). Here the CDR3 DNA reads TGTTCCAGCAGCTCGCAACAGGGGGTCACCGGGGAGCTGTTTTTT. Encoded protein: CSSSSQQGVTGELFF.

This clone was counted once. The chain carries TRBV5-4 and TRBJ2-7; the D is unclear. Trimming cost V 4 bases and J 0 bases, with 8 bases left between them. The CDR3 runs 13 residues. Germline values: CDR1 SGHNT, CDR2 YYREEE (reference sequence). The CDR3 protein is CASSVSGSYEQYF. The CDR3, as DNA: TGTGCCAGCAGCGTGTCGGGCTCCTACGAGCAGTACTTC.

The rearrangement uses TRBV29-1 and TRBJ2-1; weak D call: TRBD2 (6 bases). This CDR3 contains 12 residues. The germline V and J ends were trimmed by 4 bases and 6 bases, with 10 bases remaining between them. Germline V gene sequence: CDR1 SQVTM, CDR2 ANQGSEA. For the CDR3, the DNA is TGCAGCGTTGGGAGGGACGGCAATGAGCAGTTCTTC. Its translation: CSVGRDGNEQFF.

The rearrangement joins TRBV7-9 to TRBJ2-5, with a tentative D call TRBD1 (6 bases). The length of the CDR3 is 16 residues. Germline V gene sequence: CDR1 SEHNR, CDR2 FQNEAQ (reference sequence). Trimming removed 1 base at V and 5 bases at J, with 17 bases between. Written as DNA, the CDR3 is TGTGCCAGCAGCTTAGGAACGTGGGACACTTCCGAGACCCAGTACTTC. It translates to CASSLGTWDTSETQYF.

This chain uses TRBV29-1 with TRBJ2-1, with D possibly being TRBD1 (6 bases). This CDR3 is built from 15 residues. Germline CDR1 SQVTM, CDR2 ANQGSEA. Trimming left V 2 bases short and J 8 bases short, with 19 bases between. CDR3 nucleotides: TGCAGCGTTGAAATTGTGGGGGCCGTACGATATGAGCAGTTCTTC. It codes for CSVEIVGAVRYEQFF.

V and J are TRBV28 and TRBJ2-5, with 9 bases aligning to TRBD2. Looked up from germline, CDR1 is MDHEN and CDR2 is SYDVKM. J lost 2 bases, V lost 2 bases, and 3 bases had no gene match. This CDR3 region has 15 residues. The CDR3 coding sequence is TGTGCCAGCAGTTTAGCGGGGGGGCGGCAAGAGACCCAGTACTTC. This encodes CASSLAGGRQETQYF.

The rearrangement joins TRBV30 to TRBJ1-2, with 10 positions matching TRBD1. The CDR3 is 17 amino acids. V dropped 2 bases and J dropped 5; count of bases not matched to a gene: 14. Germline loops: CDR1 GTSNPN, CDR2 SVGIG (reference sequence). CDR3 sequence (DNA): TGTGCCTGGAGTTCCCCGGCCGGGACAGGGGAGAAATATGGCTACACCTTC. It translates to CAWSSPAGTGEKYGYTF.

This sequence joins TRBV7-9 and TRBJ1-1; D not resolved. The CDR3 has 13 amino acids. The germline V and J ends were trimmed by 6 bases and 3 bases, with 11 bases remaining between them. Germline-derived CDR1 and CDR2 are SEHNR and FQNEAQ (reference sequence). In DNA form, the CDR3 reads TGTGCCAGCAGAGATGGCAGTTACACTGAAGCTTTCTTT. It specifies CASRDGSYTEAFF.

With regard to this clone: A read error may account for a junction end that differs from germline. The chain is built from TRBV10-1 and TRBJ2-1; 10 positions agree with TRBD2. Germline loops: CDR1 WNHNN, CDR2 SYGVQD (reference sequence). The CDR3 contains 16 residues. This CDR3 is CTSPELSGGAGNEQFF. The CDR3 nucleotides are TGCACCAGCCCTGAACTAAGCGGGGGGGCCGGCAATGAGCAGTTCTTC.

In its sample, this clone was seen a few times. The chain uses TRBV5-1 and TRBJ2-5, with 10 positions matching TRBD1. V lost 5 bases, J lost 5 bases, and 12 bases stayed unmatched. The CDR3 covers 16 residues. Germline loops: CDR1 SGHRS, CDR2 YFSETQ. CDR3 in amino acids: CASSRWGQGPRETQYF. The CDR3, as DNA: TGCGCCAGCAGTAGATGGGGACAGGGGCCCAGGGAGACCCAGTACTTC.

The chain has TRBV2 and TRBJ2-1, with TRBD2 matching over 8 bases. Trimming took 7 bases from V and 5 from J; bases not matched to a gene: 16. Germline CDR1 is SNHLY and CDR2 is FYNNEI. This CDR3 contains 17 residues. The CDR3 loop is CASTESRGGAKNNEQFF. The CDR3 DNA reads TGTGCCAGCACCGAAAGTCGGGGGGGGGCGAAAAACAATGAGCAGTTCTTC.

The chain employs TRBV2 and TRBJ1-2, with TRBD1 matching over 9 bases. Germline trimming cut 5 bases from V and 4 bases from J; bases unmatched to any gene: 5. Per germline, CDR1 SNHLY and CDR2 FYNNEI. This CDR3 has 14 amino acids. The CDR3, as DNA: TGTGCCAGCAGTCCTGACAGGGGGGTCTATGGCTACACCTTC. Protein product: CASSPDRGVYGYTF.

The chain uses TRBV29-1 and TRBJ2-3, with 11 nucleotides matching TRBD1. Germline assignment: CDR1 SQVTM and CDR2 ANQGSEA. Losses at the gene ends were 8 bases for V and 1 base for J; bases not matched to a gene: 11. The CDR3 loop spans 16 amino acids. CDR3 sequence: CSTVGTGGPGTDTQYF. CDR3 bases: TGCAGCACGGTAGGGACAGGGGGGCCCGGCACAGATACGCAGTATTTT.

This chain links TRBV10-1 with TRBJ2-3; the match to TRBD2 covers 8 bases. The trim removed 2 bases at V and 2 bases at J, leaving 6 bases unmatched. CDR3 length: 16 amino acids. Germline CDR1 is WNHNN and CDR2 is SYGVQD (reference sequence). For the CDR3, the DNA is TGCGCCAGCAGTGAGCCAGCGGGAGTACTCACAGATACGCAGTATTTT. Its protein product is CASSEPAGVLTDTQYF.

This chain joins TRBV7-9 and TRBJ1-3; 7 bases align to TRBD1. Germline V gene data show CDR1 as SEHNR and CDR2 as FQNEAQ (reference sequence). This CDR3 is 16 amino acids long. V was pared by 5 bases and J by 2 bases, with 9 bases of the junction left unmatched. As DNA, the CDR3 is TGTGCCAGCAGCCCACCCGGACAGGCCGCTGGAAACACCATATATTTT. Encoded protein: CASSPPGQAAGNTIYF.

This chain joins TRBV14 and TRBJ1-1; 7 bases map to TRBD1. The CDR3 covers 13 residues. J was trimmed by 9 bases and V by 1 base; bases with no gene match: 5. Per germline, CDR1 SGHDN and CDR2 FVKESK. In nucleotides, the CDR3 is TGTGCCAGCAGCCAAGTAGGCAGGGGGAAAGCTTTCTTT. Its protein product is CASSQVGRGKAFF.

This clone has a single count. J is TRBJ2-2 and V is TRBV27, with D maybe TRBD2 (5 bases). This CDR3 is built from 12 residues. Germline V gene sequence: CDR1 MNHEY, CDR2 SMNVEV (reference sequence). Trimming pared 6 bases from V and 7 bases from J, leaving 9 bases between. The CDR3 DNA sequence: TGTGCCAGCAGGGTTCGGGGCGGGGAGCTGTTTTTT. It encodes CASRVRGGELFF.

Remarks on this clone: One end of the junction does not line up with germline, which may come from a read error. The chain recombines TRBV4-1 with TRBJ2-7; possibly TRBD1 for D (6 bases). Germline CDR1 MGHRA, CDR2 YSYEKL. The CDR3 covers 16 residues. This chain's CDR3 is CASSQGVTRGSYERYF. CDR3 bases: TGCGCCAGCAGCCAAGGTGTGACAAGGGGGTCCTACGAGCGGTACTTC.

The chain joins TRBV5-1 to TRBJ1-1; TRBD1 is a possible D gene (5 bases). Germline CDR1 and CDR2: SGHRS and YFSETQ. With 4 bases removed from V and 1 base from J, the gap between germline ends came to 20 bases. The CDR3 extends over 17 amino acids. CDR3 sequence: CASSPLIVGARNTEAFF. The CDR3, as DNA: TGCGCCAGCAGCCCCCTCATAGTAGGGGCAAGGAACACTGAAGCTTTCTTT. Supplemented by reference TRBV5-1 and TRBJ1-1, the full variable domain reads KAGVTQTPRYLIKTRGQQVTLSCSPISGHRSVSWYQQTPGQGLQFLFEYFSETQRNKGNFPGRFSGRQFSNSRSEMNVSTLELGDSALYLCASSPLIVGARNTEAFFGQGTRLTVV.

The chain joins TRBV5-6 to TRBJ1-1; TRBD1 is a possible D gene (6 bases). V gave up 3 bases and J gave up 1 base, with 13 bases separating them. This CDR3 region has 15 residues. CDR1 SGHDT and CDR2 YYEEEE come from the germline V gene. CDR3 DNA sequence: TGTGCCAGCAGCTCTCAGGGGCAAGGGAACACTGAAGCTTTCTTT. Amino acid sequence: CASSSQGQGNTEAFF.

This clone was seen once. The chain recombines TRBV14 with TRBJ2-1; possible D gene TRBD2, 6 bases. This CDR3 is built from 16 residues. Germline CDR1 SGHDN, CDR2 FVKESK. The V end was cut by 4 bases, the J end by 0 bases, with 13 bases between. In nucleotides, the CDR3 is TGTGCCAGCAGCCGAAGTCGGGGGTCCTCCTACAATGAGCAGTTCTTC. It encodes CASSRSRGSSYNEQFF.